These T cell receptor beta chains were read from a single sample in a study of OX40 agonist ivuxolimab in advanced cancers. TCRdb's table, derived via immunoSEQ multiplex PCR, lists solely in-frame clones and lacks some. The sample has fewer than 55,000 clones, 81% seen once; the top ten hold 5.5% to 7%. The sample consisted of CD4+ or CD8+ T cells sorted from blood, taken in a trial of the OX40 agonist ivuxolimab. The origin of the receptors is an adult with an advanced solid tumor such as melanoma, head and neck, liver or kidney cancer. Both conserved end residues are part of each CDR3. A D gene is named only where the DNA matches it firmly. Clone size, where shown, is once, few, many, or a class for clones that have expanded.

j_call: TRBJ2-2
d_call: NA
v_call: TRBV25-1
clone_size: NA
cdr3_nt: TGTGCCAGCAGTGATCGTGCAAGTGTGGTCAGGATCGCCGGGGAGCTGTTTTTT
cdr3_aa: CASSDRASVVRIAGELFF

j_call: TRBJ2-1
d_call: TRBD2
v_call: TRBV10-3
clone_size: NA
cdr3_nt: TGTGCCACCTACCACTCCAAGACTAGCGGGGTCTACAATGAGCAGTTCTTC
cdr3_aa: CATYHSKTSGVYNEQFF

j_call: TRBJ2-7
d_call: NA
v_call: TRBV7-9
clone_size: few
cdr3_nt: TGTGCCAGCAGCCACCGGGACTCCCTATACGAGCAGTACTTC
cdr3_aa: CASSHRDSLYEQYF

j_call: TRBJ2-7
d_call: TRBD2
v_call: TRBV27
clone_size: NA
cdr3_nt: TGTGCCAGCAGCCCGCTCGGCGGGAGAGAGTACGAGCAGTACTTC
cdr3_aa: CASSPLGGREYEQYF

j_call: TRBJ1-1
d_call: NA
v_call: TRBV4-2
clone_size: few
cdr3_nt: TGTGCCAGCAGCTTCGGGAGTGAAGCTTTCTTT
cdr3_aa: CASSFGSEAFF

j_call: TRBJ2-1
d_call: NA
v_call: TRBV28
clone_size: medium-sized
cdr3_nt: TGTGCCAGCAGTTGGCGGGGTTACAATGAGCAGTTCTTC
cdr3_aa: CASSWRGYNEQFF

j_call: TRBJ2-5
d_call: TRBD2
v_call: TRBV10-3
clone_size: NA
cdr3_nt: TGTGCCATCAAGCGGGAGAGCCAAGAGACCCAGTACTTC
cdr3_aa: CAIKRESQETQYF

j_call: TRBJ2-1
d_call: NA
v_call: TRBV28
clone_size: NA
cdr3_nt: TGTGCCAGCAGTTTAATACGGTTCAATGAGCAGTTCTTC
cdr3_aa: CASSLIRFNEQFF

j_call: TRBJ1-2
d_call: NA
v_call: TRBV28
clone_size: many
cdr3_nt: TGTGCCAGCAGTTTACGGGCAGGGATTACTCCGGGCTACACCTTC
cdr3_aa: CASSLRAGITPGYTF

j_call: TRBJ2-1
d_call: NA
v_call: TRBV29-1
clone_size: NA
cdr3_nt: TGCAGCGTTACGGACTTTCAGAGCGGAGGCAATGAGCAGTTCTTC
cdr3_aa: CSVTDFQSGGNEQFF

j_call: TRBJ2-5
d_call: NA
v_call: TRBV11-3
clone_size: NA
cdr3_nt: TGTGCCAGCAGCCCCTCGACAGGTCGGGTAGTGGAGACCCAGTACTTC
cdr3_aa: CASSPSTGRVVETQYF

j_call: TRBJ1-6
d_call: NA
v_call: TRBV19
clone_size: NA
cdr3_nt: TGTGCCAGTAGCAGGGGAGGCATTGGGCCCAATTCACCCCTCCACTTT
cdr3_aa: CASSRGGIGPNSPLHF

j_call: TRBJ2-7
d_call: NA
v_call: TRBV9
clone_size: once
cdr3_nt: TGTGCCAGCAGCCAAGGGGGGACAGCCTCCTACGAGCAGTACTTC
cdr3_aa: CASSQGGTASYEQYF

j_call: TRBJ1-1
d_call: NA
v_call: TRBV29-1
clone_size: NA
cdr3_nt: TGCAGCGTTGAAGCGGCAGGGATTATGAACACTGAAGCTTTCTTT
cdr3_aa: CSVEAAGIMNTEAFF

j_call: TRBJ2-3
d_call: TRBD2
v_call: TRBV19
clone_size: NA
cdr3_nt: TGTGCCAGTAGTCCCTTAGCGGGAGGATACGATACGCAGTATTTT
cdr3_aa: CASSPLAGGYDTQYF

j_call: TRBJ1-1
d_call: NA
v_call: TRBV9
clone_size: once
cdr3_nt: TGTGCCAGCAGCGTAGAGGGATACAGTTTGGAAGAAGCTTTCTTT
cdr3_aa: CASSVEGYSLEEAFF

j_call: TRBJ2-3
d_call: NA
v_call: TRBV4-2
clone_size: NA
cdr3_nt: TGTGCCAGCAGCCAAGATCTAGGCGGTGAAATACGAAGCACAGATACGCAGTATTTT
cdr3_aa: CASSQDLGGEIRSTDTQYF

j_call: TRBJ2-1
d_call: NA
v_call: TRBV2
clone_size: few
cdr3_nt: TGTGCCAGCAGTAACTTGATGGGCGATGAGCAGTTCTTC
cdr3_aa: CASSNLMGDEQFF

j_call: TRBJ2-5
d_call: NA
v_call: TRBV9
clone_size: NA
cdr3_nt: TGTGCCAGCAGCGACCCACGGGGGGCAAGAGAGACCCAGTACTTC
cdr3_aa: CASSDPRGARETQYF

j_call: TRBJ2-3
d_call: TRBD2
v_call: TRBV2
clone_size: NA
cdr3_nt: TGTGCCAGCAGTGAAGCGGCGGGGGGAATCAGCACAGATACGCAGTATTTT
cdr3_aa: CASSEAAGGISTDTQYF

j_call: TRBJ2-1
d_call: NA
v_call: TRBV5-6
clone_size: NA
cdr3_nt: TGTGCCAGCAGCTATCCCGGGACAGAGCAGTTCTTC
cdr3_aa: CASSYPGTEQFF

j_call: TRBJ2-2
d_call: NA
v_call: TRBV5-1
clone_size: NA
cdr3_nt: TGCGCCAGCAGTTTGGGGCCTAACACCGGGGAGCTGTTTTTT
cdr3_aa: CASSLGPNTGELFF

j_call: TRBJ2-7
d_call: TRBD1
v_call: TRBV10-3
clone_size: NA
cdr3_nt: TGTGCCATACTGGTGGAGACAGGGGGCTACGAGCAGTACTTC
cdr3_aa: CAILVETGGYEQYF

j_call: TRBJ1-5
d_call: NA
v_call: TRBV6-5
clone_size: once
cdr3_nt: TGTGCCAGCAGCCCCGGACAGATTAGCAATCAGCCCCAGCATTTT
cdr3_aa: CASSPGQISNQPQHF

j_call: TRBJ2-5
d_call: TRBD2
v_call: TRBV2
clone_size: NA
cdr3_nt: TGTGCCAGCGGGAGACTAGCGGGTCCTCAAGAGACCCAGTACTTC
cdr3_aa: CASGRLAGPQETQYF

j_call: TRBJ2-5
d_call: NA
v_call: TRBV4-1
clone_size: NA
cdr3_nt: TGCGCCAGCAGCCAAGTGGGGGCCCTCCAAGAGACCCAGTACTTC
cdr3_aa: CASSQVGALQETQYF

j_call: TRBJ1-5
d_call: NA
v_call: TRBV27
clone_size: NA
cdr3_nt: TGTGCCAGCAGTGGGGGGGGCACCAATCAGCCCCAGCATTTT
cdr3_aa: CASSGGGTNQPQHF

j_call: TRBJ1-5
d_call: NA
v_call: TRBV6-5
clone_size: NA
cdr3_nt: TGTGCCAGCAGTTACCGGGGGAATCAGCCCCAGCATTTT
cdr3_aa: CASSYRGNQPQHF

j_call: TRBJ2-1
d_call: TRBD2
v_call: TRBV11-2
clone_size: once
cdr3_nt: TGTGCCAGCAGCTTAGATCCTAGCGGGGGGTTCAATGAGCAGTTCTTC
cdr3_aa: CASSLDPSGGFNEQFF

j_call: TRBJ1-3
d_call: NA
v_call: TRBV5-4
clone_size: NA
cdr3_nt: TGTGCCAGCAGCTTGGGAGGGTACTCTGGAAACACCATATATTTT
cdr3_aa: CASSLGGYSGNTIYF

j_call: TRBJ2-7
d_call: NA
v_call: TRBV7-9
clone_size: NA
cdr3_nt: TGTGCCAGCAGCTCTACAGGGAGCTCCTACGAGCAGTACTTC
cdr3_aa: CASSSTGSSYEQYF

j_call: TRBJ2-5
d_call: TRBD2
v_call: TRBV6-1
clone_size: NA
cdr3_nt: TGTGCCAGCAGCTCCGGACTAGGAGAGACCCAGTACTTC
cdr3_aa: CASSSGLGETQYF

j_call: TRBJ2-1
d_call: NA
v_call: TRBV28
clone_size: NA
cdr3_nt: TGTGCCAGCAGGGGCGTTAGCGGAGACAATGAGCAGTTCTTC
cdr3_aa: CASRGVSGDNEQFF

j_call: TRBJ1-1
d_call: NA
v_call: TRBV27
clone_size: NA
cdr3_nt: TGTGCCAGCAGCCTTGACAGGTGGGGAACTGAAGCTTTCTTT
cdr3_aa: CASSLDRWGTEAFF

j_call: TRBJ2-3
d_call: NA
v_call: TRBV4-3
clone_size: NA
cdr3_nt: TGCGCCAGCAGCCAAGATTGGAGCTTGTTGGATACGCAGTATTTT
cdr3_aa: CASSQDWSLLDTQYF

j_call: TRBJ1-1
d_call: NA
v_call: TRBV5-4
clone_size: NA
cdr3_nt: TGTGCCAGCAGCTTGGTTCTGGGGCTTGACACTGAAGCTTTCTTT
cdr3_aa: CASSLVLGLDTEAFF

j_call: TRBJ1-5
d_call: NA
v_call: TRBV5-4
clone_size: NA
cdr3_nt: TGTGCCAGCAGCTCTCTGTCGAGGGCCCTTAGGGATCAGCCCCAGCATTTT
cdr3_aa: CASSSLSRALRDQPQHF

j_call: TRBJ1-1
d_call: TRBD1
v_call: TRBV6-1
clone_size: NA
cdr3_nt: TGTGCCAGCAGCGTACAGGGGGCGGGCACTGAAGCTTTCTTT
cdr3_aa: CASSVQGAGTEAFF

j_call: TRBJ1-1
d_call: NA
v_call: TRBV4-1
clone_size: NA
cdr3_nt: TGCGCCAGCAGCCAGCTCTACGGGCGCGTCAACACTGAAGCTTTCTTT
cdr3_aa: CASSQLYGRVNTEAFF

j_call: TRBJ1-5
d_call: NA
v_call: TRBV28
clone_size: NA
cdr3_nt: TGTGCCAGCAGAGAAAGTATCCACAGGGTTCAGCCCCAGCATTTT
cdr3_aa: CASRESIHRVQPQHF

j_call: TRBJ2-5
d_call: NA
v_call: TRBV27
clone_size: NA
cdr3_nt: TGTGCCAGCAGTTTACTACGATCGGGAGAGACCCAGTACTTC
cdr3_aa: CASSLLRSGETQYF

j_call: TRBJ1-2
d_call: NA
v_call: TRBV27
clone_size: few
cdr3_nt: TGTGCCAGCAGTTTGAGCCCTAACTATGGCTACACCTTC
cdr3_aa: CASSLSPNYGYTF

j_call: TRBJ2-1
d_call: TRBD2
v_call: TRBV11-2
clone_size: NA
cdr3_nt: TGTGCCAGCAGCTTACTAGCGGGAGGGCCCCAGAATGAGCAGTTCTTC
cdr3_aa: CASSLLAGGPQNEQFF

j_call: TRBJ1-2
d_call: TRBD1
v_call: TRBV14
clone_size: NA
cdr3_nt: TGTGCCAGCAGCCTGTTAGGGACAGCAGCTAACTATGGCTACACCTTC
cdr3_aa: CASSLLGTAANYGYTF

j_call: TRBJ2-2
d_call: NA
v_call: TRBV4-3
clone_size: NA
cdr3_nt: TGCGCCAGCAGCCAAGTTTTCAAGGGTAACACCGGGGAGCTGTTTTTT
cdr3_aa: CASSQVFKGNTGELFF

j_call: TRBJ1-4
d_call: NA
v_call: TRBV11-2
clone_size: NA
cdr3_nt: TGTGCCAGCAGCTCCACCGACGGACATAATGAAAAACTGTTTTTT
cdr3_aa: CASSSTDGHNEKLFF

j_call: TRBJ2-7
d_call: TRBD2
v_call: TRBV9
clone_size: NA
cdr3_nt: TGTGCCAGCAGCGTTACTAGCGGGGCATCCTACGAGCAGTACTTC
cdr3_aa: CASSVTSGASYEQYF

j_call: TRBJ2-7
d_call: NA
v_call: TRBV25-1
clone_size: NA
cdr3_nt: TGTGCCAGCAGTGAAAGACAGAAGGCCTACGAGCAGTACTTC
cdr3_aa: CASSERQKAYEQYF

j_call: TRBJ2-7
d_call: TRBD1
v_call: TRBV27
clone_size: NA
cdr3_nt: TGTGCCAGCAGTTTAGACAGGGGGCGATACGAGCAGTACTTC
cdr3_aa: CASSLDRGRYEQYF

j_call: TRBJ2-1
d_call: NA
v_call: TRBV5-6
clone_size: NA
cdr3_nt: TGTGCCAGCAGCTTGGATAATGAGCAGTTCTTC
cdr3_aa: CASSLDNEQFF

j_call: TRBJ1-2
d_call: NA
v_call: TRBV4-3
clone_size: NA
cdr3_nt: TGCGCCAGCAGCGCCCACCTCGGGGGAAATGGCTACACCTTC
cdr3_aa: CASSAHLGGNGYTF